These T cell receptor beta chains were read from a single sample in a study of early stage breast cancer tumors. Produced via immunoSEQ multiplex PCR; TCRdb's table is partial and in-frame only. The sample consists of about 5,500 clones, 55% to 75% of them appearing once. Input material: normal breast tissue next to the tumor. The receptors were sampled from a person in their sixties with breast cancer. Each CDR3 is given with its conserved first and last residue. D genes are given only for firm matches. Clone size is not always given. Where it is, it says once, few, many or a class for expanded clones.

TRBV29-1	TRBD1	NA	TRBJ2-7	CSVGDRVYEQYF	TGCAGCGTTGGGGACAGGGTCTACGAGCAGTACTTC
TRBV5-1	NA	NA	TRBJ1-1	CASSSEGGENTEAFF	TGCGCCAGCAGCTCTGAGGGGGGTGAGAACACTGAAGCTTTCTTT
TRBV28	NA	NA	TRBJ2-3	CASRGTGTTLSTDTQYF	TGTGCCAGCAGGGGAACAGGGACAACCCTTAGCACAGATACGCAGTATTTT
TRBV19	NA	NA	TRBJ1-5	CASSPVDGARTQHF	TGTGCCAGTTCCCCCGTGGATGGCGCCCGGACCCAGCATTTT
TRBV5-6	TRBD1	NA	TRBJ2-2	CASSLITGGPRNAGELFF	TGTGCCAGCAGCTTGATTACAGGGGGCCCGAGAAACGCCGGGGAGCTGTTTTTT
TRBV9	TRBD1	once	TRBJ1-4	CASSAGDRGRFEEKLFF	TGTGCCAGCAGCGCGGGGGACAGGGGGCGCTTCGAGGAAAAACTGTTTTTT
TRBV4-3	TRBD2	NA	TRBJ2-7	CASSQDASGSGSYEQYF	TGCGCCAGCAGCCAAGATGCCAGCGGGAGCGGGTCATACGAGCAGTACTTC
TRBV10-2	NA	NA	TRBJ1-1	CASSPTVTEAFF	TGCGCCAGCAGCCCGACAGTAACTGAAGCTTTCTTT
TRBV7-2	NA	NA	TRBJ2-7	CASSRIGDSYEQYF	TGTGCCAGCAGTAGGATCGGGGACTCCTACGAGCAGTACTTC
TRBV7-2	TRBD2	NA	TRBJ2-3	CASSFGGAGTDTQYF	TGTGCCAGCAGCTTCGGGGGGGCGGGCACAGATACGCAGTATTTT
TRBV5-5	NA	NA	TRBJ1-2	CASSSGIRAVYTF	TGTGCCAGCAGCTCTGGGATTAGGGCAGTCTACACCTTC
TRBV7-3	TRBD1	NA	TRBJ2-1	CASSLKWTGIPQYNEQFF	TGTGCCAGCAGCTTAAAGTGGACAGGCATACCTCAATACAATGAGCAGTTCTTC
TRBV7-8	NA	few	TRBJ2-5	CASSFSETQYF	TGTGCCAGCAGCTTCTCCGAGACCCAGTACTTC
TRBV7-9	NA	NA	TRBJ1-6	CASSPYDRALHF	TGTGCCAGCAGCCCCTACGATAGGGCCCTCCACTTT
TRBV19	NA	NA	TRBJ2-7	CASRWSDGSYEQYF	TGTGCCAGTAGATGGAGTGATGGCTCCTACGAGCAGTACTTC
TRBV2	TRBD2	NA	TRBJ2-1	CASSEEERGGLYNEQFF	TGTGCCAGCAGTGAAGAGGAGCGGGGGGGCCTCTACAATGAGCAGTTCTTC
TRBV7-3	TRBD2	NA	TRBJ2-1	CASSLMVAGEGGEQFF	TGTGCCAGCAGCTTAATGGTAGCGGGAGAGGGGGGTGAGCAGTTCTTC
TRBV7-2	NA	once	TRBJ1-1	CASSLDNRRLNTEAFF	TGTGCCAGCAGCTTAGATAACAGAAGATTGAACACTGAAGCTTTCTTT
TRBV19	NA	NA	TRBJ2-2	CASSIRGYASGELFF	TGTGCCAGTAGTATACGTGGGTACGCATCCGGGGAGCTGTTTTTT
TRBV19	NA	NA	TRBJ1-2	CASRLGLNYGYTF	TGTGCCAGCCGGCTCGGGCTCAACTATGGCTACACCTTC
TRBV9	NA	once	TRBJ2-1	CASSTSGLADEQFF	TGTGCCAGCAGCACCTCGGGCCTTGCGGATGAGCAGTTCTTC
TRBV7-9	NA	NA	TRBJ2-5	CASSTDNRETQYF	TGTGCCAGCAGCACGGACAACAGAGAGACCCAGTACTTC
TRBV28	NA	few	TRBJ1-2	CASSPLGSGYGYTF	TGTGCCAGCAGTCCCCTGGGCAGTGGCTATGGCTACACCTTC
TRBV19	NA	NA	TRBJ2-7	CASSTGHGSYEQYF	TGTGCCAGTAGTACAGGCCACGGTTCCTACGAGCAGTACTTC
TRBV5-6	TRBD2	NA	TRBJ2-7	CASSLVGRAHEQYF	TGTGCCAGCAGCTTGGTCGGGAGGGCACACGAGCAGTACTTC
TRBV7-9	NA	few	TRBJ1-5	CASSRDPNQPQHF	TGTGCCAGCAGCCGGGACCCAAATCAGCCCCAGCATTTT
TRBV7-2	NA	NA	TRBJ2-1	CASSLTGVWNEQFF	TGTGCCAGCAGCTTAACGGGAGTGTGGAATGAGCAGTTCTTC
TRBV28	TRBD1	few	TRBJ1-3	CASSPDRGSGNTIYF	TGTGCCAGCAGCCCCGACAGGGGCTCTGGAAACACCATATATTTT
TRBV6-5	TRBD2	NA	TRBJ2-3	CASRDISGAGDTQYF	TGTGCCAGCAGGGATATTAGCGGGGCGGGAGATACGCAGTATTTT
TRBV4-2	NA	few	TRBJ1-5	CASSPTELGVQPQHF	TGTGCCAGCAGCCCGACGGAGTTGGGGGTTCAGCCCCAGCATTTT
TRBV20-1	NA	NA	TRBJ2-5	CSARDNGPGNF	TGCAGTGCTAGGGACAACGGCCCGGGGAACTTC
TRBV9	TRBD1	NA	TRBJ1-1	CASSQTGGGPYTEAFF	TGTGCCAGCAGCCAAACAGGGGGAGGGCCGTACACTGAAGCTTTCTTT